This T cell receptor (beta chain) was sequenced during a study of identifying expanded T cells in peripheral blood. Healthy donors had no documented immune events, such as infections, while sampled. Measured with immunoSEQ multiplex PCR; TCRdb has only the in-frame clones, and not every one. The data show 65,000 to 95,000 clones, over 80% seen once. Germline V lookup: CDR1 SGDLS, CDR2 YYNGEE. The CDR3 runs to 13 residues. V was cut by 4 bases and J by 6 bases, with 12 bases left in between. The study, taken as a whole, reports: Differentially abundant clones: approximately 1.3 between replicates, 15 to 17 at approximately 13 days, less than 20 at four.

This clone was counted a single time. The antigen remains undetermined. V usage is TRBV9 and J usage is TRBJ2-3; tentatively, D is TRBD1 or TRBD2 (5 bases each). The specimen was blood. The receptor's source is a person between 18 and 69 years old in good health. The CDR3 DNA sequence: TGTGCCAGCAGCTTGGGACCTTCCGATACGCAGTATTTT. Its protein is CASSLGPSDTQYF. Combining the CDR3 with reference TRBV9 and TRBJ2-3 gives the whole variable domain DSGVTQTPKHLITATGQRVTLRCSPRSGDLSVYWYQQSLDQGLQFLIQYYNGEERAKGNILERFSAQQFPDLHSELNLSSLELGDSALYFCASSLGPSDTQYFGPGTRLTVL.